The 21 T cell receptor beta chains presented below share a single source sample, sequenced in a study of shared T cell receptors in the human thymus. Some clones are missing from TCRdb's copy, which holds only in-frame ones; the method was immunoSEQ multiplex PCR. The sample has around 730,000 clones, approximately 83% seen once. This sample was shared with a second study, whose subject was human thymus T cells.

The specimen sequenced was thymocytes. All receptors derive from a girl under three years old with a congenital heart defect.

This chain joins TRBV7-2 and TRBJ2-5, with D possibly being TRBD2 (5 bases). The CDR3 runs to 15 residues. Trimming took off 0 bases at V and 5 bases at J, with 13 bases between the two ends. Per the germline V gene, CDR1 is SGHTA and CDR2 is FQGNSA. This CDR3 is CASSLAMLRRETQYF. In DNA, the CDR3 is TGTGCCAGCAGCTTAGCCATGCTAAGGAGGGAGACCCAGTACTTC.

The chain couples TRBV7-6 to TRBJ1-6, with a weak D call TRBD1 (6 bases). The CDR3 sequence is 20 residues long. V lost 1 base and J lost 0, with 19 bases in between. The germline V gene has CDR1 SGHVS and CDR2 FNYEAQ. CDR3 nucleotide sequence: TGTGCCAGCAGCTTAGAAGGGACACTTACGTTAGACTCCTATAATTCACCCCTCCACTTT. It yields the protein CASSLEGTLTLDSYNSPLHF.

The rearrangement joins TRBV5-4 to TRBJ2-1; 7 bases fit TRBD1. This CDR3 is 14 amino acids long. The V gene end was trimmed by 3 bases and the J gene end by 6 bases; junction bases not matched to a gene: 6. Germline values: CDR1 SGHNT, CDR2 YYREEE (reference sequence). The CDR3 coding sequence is TGTGCCAGCAGCTCCCTGCCAGGGGGCAATGAGCAGTTCTTC. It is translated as CASSSLPGGNEQFF.

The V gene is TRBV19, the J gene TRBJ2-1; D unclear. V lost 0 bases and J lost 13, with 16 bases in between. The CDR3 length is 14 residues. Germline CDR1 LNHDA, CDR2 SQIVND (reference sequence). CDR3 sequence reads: CASSIDRWSLYQFF. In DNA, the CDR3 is TGTGCCAGTAGTATAGATCGGTGGTCTCTTTATCAGTTCTTC. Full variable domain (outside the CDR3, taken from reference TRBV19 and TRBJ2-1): DGGITQSPKYLFRKEGQNVTLSCEQNLNHDAMYWYRQDPGQGLRLIYYSQIVNDFQKGDIAEGYSVSREKKESFPLTVTSAQKNPTAFYLCASSIDRWSLYQFFGPGTRLTVL.

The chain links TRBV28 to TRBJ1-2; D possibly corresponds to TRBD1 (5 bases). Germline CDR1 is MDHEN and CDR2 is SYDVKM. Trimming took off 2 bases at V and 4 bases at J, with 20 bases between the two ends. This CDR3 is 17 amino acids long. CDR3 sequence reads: CASSLDGYGGPPYGYTF. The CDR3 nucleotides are TGTGCCAGCAGTTTAGATGGATACGGGGGACCCCCCTATGGCTACACCTTC.

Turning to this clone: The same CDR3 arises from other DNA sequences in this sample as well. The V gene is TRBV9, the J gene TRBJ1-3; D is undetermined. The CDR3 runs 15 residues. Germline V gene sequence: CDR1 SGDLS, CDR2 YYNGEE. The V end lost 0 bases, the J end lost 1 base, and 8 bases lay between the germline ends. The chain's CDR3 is CASSVGSVSGNTIYF. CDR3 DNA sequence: TGTGCCAGCAGCGTAGGGTCGGTTTCTGGAAACACCATATATTTT. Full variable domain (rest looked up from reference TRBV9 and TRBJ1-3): DSGVTQTPKHLITATGQRVTLRCSPRSGDLSVYWYQQSLDQGLQFLIQYYNGEERAKGNILERFSAQQFPDLHSELNLSSLELGDSALYFCASSVGSVSGNTIYFGEGSWLTVV.

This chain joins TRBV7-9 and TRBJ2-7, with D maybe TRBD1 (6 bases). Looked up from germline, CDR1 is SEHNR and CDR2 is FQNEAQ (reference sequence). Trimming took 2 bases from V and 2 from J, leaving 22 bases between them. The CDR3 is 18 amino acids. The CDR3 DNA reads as TGTGCCAGCAGCTTATCCCTATCGACAGGAATTGGAACCTACGAGCAGTACTTC. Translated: CASSLSLSTGIGTYEQYF.

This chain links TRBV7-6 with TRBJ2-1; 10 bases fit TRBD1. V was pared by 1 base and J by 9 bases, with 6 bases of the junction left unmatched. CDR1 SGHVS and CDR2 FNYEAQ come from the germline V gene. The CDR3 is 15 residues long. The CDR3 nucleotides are TGTGCCAGCAGCTTAGGAAGGACAGGGGGTGGTGAGCAGTTCTTC. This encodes CASSLGRTGGGEQFF.

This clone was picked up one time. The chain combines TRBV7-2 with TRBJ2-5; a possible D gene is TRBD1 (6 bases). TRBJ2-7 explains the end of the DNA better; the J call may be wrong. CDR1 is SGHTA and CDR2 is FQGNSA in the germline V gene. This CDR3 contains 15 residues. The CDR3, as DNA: TGTGCCAGCAGCTTACACAGGGCCGACTCCTACGAGCAGTACTTC. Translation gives CASSLHRADSYEQYF.

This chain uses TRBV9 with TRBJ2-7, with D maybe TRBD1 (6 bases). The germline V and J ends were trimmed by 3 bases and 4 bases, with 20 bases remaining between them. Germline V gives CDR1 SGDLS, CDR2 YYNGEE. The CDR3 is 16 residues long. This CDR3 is CASSETPGHRFYEQYF. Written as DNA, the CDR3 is TGTGCCAGCAGCGAAACCCCGGGACACCGTTTTTACGAGCAGTACTTC.

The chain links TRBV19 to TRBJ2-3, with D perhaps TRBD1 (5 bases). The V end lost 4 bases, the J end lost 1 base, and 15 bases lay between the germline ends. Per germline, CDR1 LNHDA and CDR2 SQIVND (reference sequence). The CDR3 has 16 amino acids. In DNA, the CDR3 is TGTGCCAGTAGTACAGCATTGGACATAGGCACAGATACGCAGTATTTT. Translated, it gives CASSTALDIGTDTQYF.

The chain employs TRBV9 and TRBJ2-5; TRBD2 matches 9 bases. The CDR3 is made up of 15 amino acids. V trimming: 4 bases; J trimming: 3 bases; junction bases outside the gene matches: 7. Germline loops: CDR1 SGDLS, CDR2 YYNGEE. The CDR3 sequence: CASSLTSGEKETQYF. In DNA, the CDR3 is TGTGCCAGCAGCCTGACTAGCGGCGAAAAAGAGACCCAGTACTTC.

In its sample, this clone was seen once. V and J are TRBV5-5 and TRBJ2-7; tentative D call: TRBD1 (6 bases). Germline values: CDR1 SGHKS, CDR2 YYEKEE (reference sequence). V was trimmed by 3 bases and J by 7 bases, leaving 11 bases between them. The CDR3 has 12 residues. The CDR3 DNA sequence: TGTGCCAGCAGCTACAGGGTGGGGGAGCAGTACTTC. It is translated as CASSYRVGEQYF.

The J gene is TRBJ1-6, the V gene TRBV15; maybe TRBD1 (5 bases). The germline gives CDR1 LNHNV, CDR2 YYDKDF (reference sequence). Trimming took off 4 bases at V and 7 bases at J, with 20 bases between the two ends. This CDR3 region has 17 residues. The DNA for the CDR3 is TGTGCCACCAGCAACGACAGCGACTCTCCTCGCAATTCACCCCTCCACTTT. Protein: CATSNDSDSPRNSPLHF.

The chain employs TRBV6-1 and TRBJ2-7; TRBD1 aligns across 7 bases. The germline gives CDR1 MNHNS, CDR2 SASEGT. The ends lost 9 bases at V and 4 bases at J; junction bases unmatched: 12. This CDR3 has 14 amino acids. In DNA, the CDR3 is TGTGCCAGTATGGGTGGGACAGACCCTTACGAGCAGTACTTC. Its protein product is CASMGGTDPYEQYF.

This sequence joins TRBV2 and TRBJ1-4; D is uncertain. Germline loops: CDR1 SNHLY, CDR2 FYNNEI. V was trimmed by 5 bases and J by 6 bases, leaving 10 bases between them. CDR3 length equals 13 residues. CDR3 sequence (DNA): TGTGCCAGCAGTTCGGGATTCGATGAAAAACTGTTTTTT. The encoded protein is CASSSGFDEKLFF.

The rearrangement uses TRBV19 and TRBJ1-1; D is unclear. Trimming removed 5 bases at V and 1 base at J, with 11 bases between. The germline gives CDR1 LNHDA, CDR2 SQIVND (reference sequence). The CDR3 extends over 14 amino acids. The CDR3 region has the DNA TGTGCCAGTAGTGAGGGTCCCGGGAACACTGAAGCTTTCTTT. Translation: CASSEGPGNTEAFF.

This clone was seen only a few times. The CDR3: CASSLRQGAFGEQYF. The CDR3 nucleotides are TGTGCCAGCAGCCTGAGACAGGGGGCTTTCGGCGAGCAGTACTTC. The V call is TRBV7-8, the J call TRBJ2-5, with 10 bases fitting TRBD1. The DNA end lines up better with TRBJ2-7; the J call may be wrong. Per germline, CDR1 SGHVS and CDR2 FQNEAQ. The CDR3 totals 15 residues.

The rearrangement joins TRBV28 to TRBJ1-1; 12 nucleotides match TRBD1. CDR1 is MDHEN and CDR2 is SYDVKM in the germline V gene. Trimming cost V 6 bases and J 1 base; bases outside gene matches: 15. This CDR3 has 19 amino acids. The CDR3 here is CASSPPPGTGGLGNTEAFF. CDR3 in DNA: TGTGCCAGCAGCCCTCCGCCCGGGACAGGGGGCTTGGGGAACACTGAAGCTTTCTTT. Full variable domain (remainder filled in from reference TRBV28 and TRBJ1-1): DVKVTQSSRYLVKRTGEKVFLECVQDMDHENMFWYRQDPGLGLRLIYFSYDVKMKEKGDIPEGYSVSREKKERFSLILESASTNQTSMYLCASSPPPGTGGLGNTEAFFGQGTRLTVV.

The CDR3 nucleotides read TGTGCCAGCAGCTTGGATGGACAGGGGATGTCCTCCCGGCCCTACGAGCAGTACTTC. Its translation: CASSLDGQGMSSRPYEQYF. This chain joins TRBV5-6 and TRBJ2-7; TRBD1 matches at 9 bases. Germline V gene lookup returns CDR1 SGHDT and CDR2 YYEEEE. The V segment lost 0 bases and the J segment 2 bases; nucleotides outside the gene matches: 15. The CDR3 has 19 residues.

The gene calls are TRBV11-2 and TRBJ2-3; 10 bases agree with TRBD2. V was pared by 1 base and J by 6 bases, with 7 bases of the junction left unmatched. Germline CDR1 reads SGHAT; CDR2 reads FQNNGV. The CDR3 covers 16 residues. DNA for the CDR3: TGTGCCAGCAGCTTAGCAATCAGCGGGGGGGCGGATACGCAGTATTTT. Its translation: CASSLAISGGADTQYF.